A selection of T cell receptor beta chains follows, all from one sample in a study of T cells in tuberculosis. Libraries were prepared by immunoSEQ multiplex PCR; TCRdb keeps only in-frame clonotypes and omits some of them. This table has some 20,000 clones, 75% to 90% appearing once. The sequencing sample was made of PBMCs. These receptors were obtained from a donor aged 10 to 29 with latent tuberculosis or without tuberculosis infection. The CDR3 runs from the conserved cysteine through the conserved F or W. The order of the fields is D gene, clone size, J gene, V gene, CDR3 DNA, CDR3 protein. The D gene is left open where the match is weak. A clone size is listed for some rows: how often the clone was seen (once, few, many), or a class if it is expanded.

>TRBD2|-|TRBJ2-5|TRBV10-3
TGTGCCATCAGTGAGCCTACTAGCGGGGGCCCACAAGAGACCCAGTACTTC
CAISEPTSGGPQETQYF
>TRBD1|-|TRBJ1-6|TRBV6-1
TGTGCCAGCAGTGACAGGGGGTTAAAGGCCCTCCACTTT
CASSDRGLKALHF
>TRBD1|-|TRBJ1-1|TRBV5-4
TGTGCCAGTAGCGTACAGGGGCTGAACACTGAAGCTTTCTTT
CASSVQGLNTEAFF
>TRBD1|-|TRBJ2-7|TRBV6-1
TGTGCCAGCAGTGCCCGGGACAGGGGACGCAACGAGCAGTACTTC
CASSARDRGRNEQYF
>-|-|TRBJ1-2|TRBV18
TGTGCCAGCTCACCAACTACCGGGGGCTACACCTTC
CASSPTTGGYTF
>TRBD1|-|TRBJ2-7|TRBV29-1
TGCAGCGTTGAAGATTTGGGCAGACAGGGGCGTCTCTACGAGCAGTACTTC
CSVEDLGRQGRLYEQYF
>TRBD1|-|TRBJ1-1|TRBV29-1
TGCAGCGCCACAGGGGAGAACACTGAAGCTTTCTTT
CSATGENTEAFF
>TRBD1|-|TRBJ1-5|TRBV30
TGTGCCTGCGGGACAGCCCGGACAGCCCCCCAGCATTTT
CACGTARTAPQHF
>TRBD1|-|TRBJ1-5|TRBV5-4
TGTGCCAGCAGCTTGGGGACAGGACGAAATCAGCCCCAGCATTTT
CASSLGTGRNQPQHF
>-|-|TRBJ1-4|TRBV19
TGTGCCAGTAGTGCCCCGCCAGGAGAAAAACTGTTTTTT
CASSAPPGEKLFF
>TRBD2|-|TRBJ2-3|TRBV27
TGTGCCAGCAGTTTGGGGACTAGGACTAGGCCGCAGTATTTT
CASSLGTRTRPQYF
>-|-|TRBJ1-2|TRBV7-2
TGTGCCAGCAGCCGAGATGGCTATGGCTACACCTTC
CASSRDGYGYTF
>-|once|TRBJ1-3|TRBV27
TGTGCCAGCAGTTTAAGTGGGGGCAGCTCTGGAAACACCATATATTTT
CASSLSGGSSGNTIYF
>TRBD2|-|TRBJ2-3|TRBV5-1
TGCGCCAGCAGCGCGTCGGGGGGGCCAGATACGCAGTATTTT
CASSASGGPDTQYF
>TRBD1|-|TRBJ1-1|TRBV29-1
TGCAGCGTTGAACAGGGGGGATATAACACTGAAGCTTTCTTT
CSVEQGGYNTEAFF
>TRBD1|-|TRBJ2-7|TRBV5-3
TGTGCCAGAAGCATAATACCTCGGGACAGGTCCTACGAGCAGTACTTC
CARSIIPRDRSYEQYF
>-|-|TRBJ1-2|TRBV15
TGTGCCACCAGCACCGGAGGGACTAACTATGGCTACACCTTC
CATSTGGTNYGYTF
>TRBD1|once|TRBJ1-4|TRBV7-2
TGTGCCAGTAGGGGGCAGGATGAAAAACTGTTTTTT
CASRGQDEKLFF
>TRBD2|-|TRBJ2-1|TRBV29-1
TGCAGCGTCGGGACTAGAGCCTACAATGAGCAGTTCTTC
CSVGTRAYNEQFF
>-|-|TRBJ2-4|TRBV7-2
TGTGCCAGCAGCTACAGACGGGGGAAAAACATTCAGTACTTC
CASSYRRGKNIQYF
>-|-|TRBJ2-7|TRBV29-1
TGCAGCGTCGGGGGATCCTACGAGCAGTACTTC
CSVGGSYEQYF
>-|-|TRBJ1-6|TRBV2
TGTGCCAACAGGGACACCTCCTCCTATAATTCACCCCTCCACTTT
CANRDTSSYNSPLHF
>-|-|TRBJ2-7|TRBV30
TGTGCCTGGAGCAATGGACACCTACGAGGGCAGTACTTC
CAWSNGHLRGQYF
>TRBD2|-|TRBJ2-7|TRBV27
TGTGCCAGCGGGGGGTGGGGAGGGACCTACGAGCAGTACTTC
CASGGWGGTYEQYF
>-|-|TRBJ1-1|TRBV6-1
TGTGCCAGCAGCCCCAGGGGTCGGACTGAAGCTTTCTTT
CASSPRGRTEAFF
>-|once|TRBJ2-3|TRBV5-1
TGCGCCAGCAGCTTGGGAGGGTCTGGAGATACGCAGTATTTT
CASSLGGSGDTQYF
>-|-|TRBJ1-5|TRBV7-8
TGTGCCAGCAGCTTATACCGAGGGAATCAGCCCCAGCATTTT
CASSLYRGNQPQHF
>-|-|TRBJ1-5|TRBV19
TGTGCCAGTAGATTAGACAGATTCAGCAATCAGCCCCAGCATTTT
CASRLDRFSNQPQHF
>TRBD1|-|TRBJ1-1|TRBV5-4
TGTGCCAGCAGCGCTAGGGGGCCTAACACTGAAGCTTTCTTT
CASSARGPNTEAFF
>TRBD1|few|TRBJ1-5|TRBV18
TGTGCCAGCTCACCTAATGACAGGGCTCAGCCCCAGCATTTT
CASSPNDRAQPQHF
>TRBD2|-|TRBJ2-1|TRBV5-1
TGCGCCAGCAGCTTGGTGGGGGGGAATGAGCAGTTCTTC
CASSLVGGNEQFF
>TRBD2|-|TRBJ2-7|TRBV29-1
TGCAGCGTCCGAGCGGGGGGGCGCTCCTACGAGCAGTACTTC
CSVRAGGRSYEQYF
>TRBD1|-|TRBJ1-1|TRBV5-1
TGCGCCAGCAGCCCCGAGGGGGGACAGCGAGGGGGAGCTTTCTTT
CASSPEGGQRGGAFF
>-|-|TRBJ2-7|TRBV30
TGTGCCGGGGAATACACAGGGAACGGGGAGCAGTACTTC
CAGEYTGNGEQYF
>TRBD2|-|TRBJ2-4|TRBV2
TGTGCCAGCAGTGCCGCGACTAGCGCCCAAAACATTCAGTACTTC
CASSAATSAQNIQYF
>-|-|TRBJ2-2|TRBV11-2
TGTGCCAGCAGCCGACCCCGGTCGGGAAGCACCGGGGAGCTGTTTTTT
CASSRPRSGSTGELFF
>-|-|TRBJ2-2|TRBV4-2
TGTGCCAGCAGCCAGCGCGGTGGAACCGGGGAGCTGTTTTTT
CASSQRGGTGELFF
>-|-|TRBJ1-2|TRBV4-1
TGCGCCAGCAGCCAAGATCTGAGGGTCCAGTATGGCTACACCTTC
CASSQDLRVQYGYTF
>TRBD1|-|TRBJ1-1|TRBV9
TGTGCCAGCAGCGTAGAGCCAGGGGGCTTGTACACTGAAGCTTTCTTT
CASSVEPGGLYTEAFF
>TRBD1|-|TRBJ1-1|TRBV5-6
TGTGCCAGCAGACCAGGGACAGGGGCGACTGAAGCTTTCTTT
CASRPGTGATEAFF
>TRBD1|-|TRBJ2-7|TRBV28
TGTGCCAGCAGTAAAGCCGGGACAGACCTATACGAGCAGTACTTC
CASSKAGTDLYEQYF
>TRBD2|-|TRBJ2-3|TRBV4-1
TGCGCCAGCAGCCAGACTAGCGGGGGGGCGGATACGCAGTATTTT
CASSQTSGGADTQYF
>TRBD1|-|TRBJ2-2|TRBV7-3
TGTGCCAGCAGCAGGGACAGCACCGGGGAGCTGTTTTTT
CASSRDSTGELFF
>-|once|TRBJ1-2|TRBV29-1
TGCAGCGCACGAACGGGGGAAGTCTATGGCTACACCTTC
CSARTGEVYGYTF
>TRBD1|-|TRBJ2-7|TRBV6-5
TGTGCCAGCAGTTGGGACAGGGAAACCTACGAGCAGTACTTC
CASSWDRETYEQYF
>TRBD2|-|TRBJ2-3|TRBV2
TGTGCCAGCAGTGAAGGGGGGGGAGGCACAGATACGCAGTATTTT
CASSEGGGGTDTQYF
>TRBD2|-|TRBJ2-1|TRBV5-1
TGCGCCAGCAGTCTAGCGGGGGCTCCGGAGAATGAGCAGTTCTTC
CASSLAGAPENEQFF
>TRBD1|-|TRBJ2-3|TRBV19
TGTGCCACCCGGGACAGGGCTTTCGGTACGCAGTATTTT
CATRDRAFGTQYF
>-|-|TRBJ2-7|TRBV29-1
TGCAGCGTTAGGGAGGGGGGGAGCTCCTACGAGCAGTACTTC
CSVREGGSSYEQYF
>-|large|TRBJ2-4|TRBV5-6
TGTGCCAGCGGCCCCCTGGGTGTGTCGCCAGGCAAAAACATTCAGTACTTC
CASGPLGVSPGKNIQYF
>-|once|TRBJ1-1|TRBV29-1
TGCAGCGTTGGACAGCTTTCGAACACTGAAGCTTTCTTT
CSVGQLSNTEAFF
>-|few|TRBJ2-7|TRBV6-5
TGTGCCAGCAGTACCTCGACAGGATCCTACGAGCAGTACTTC
CASSTSTGSYEQYF
>-|-|TRBJ2-1|TRBV7-8
TGTGCCAGCAGCTTACCACGGAATAAGAAGACTATGAGCTCCTACAATGAGCAGTTCTTC
CASSLPRNKKTMSSYNEQFF
>-|-|TRBJ1-1|TRBV14
TGTGCCAGCGCTCGGGTCCTCAAACCGGCTTTCTTT
CASARVLKPAFF
>-|-|TRBJ2-4|TRBV27
TGTGCCAGCAGTCCCGCCCGAGAGGGCATTCAGTACTTC
CASSPAREGIQYF
>-|once|TRBJ1-4|TRBV5-6
TGTGCCAGCAGCTTGATCACAGGGCGAGGTGCTGAAAAACTGTTTTTT
CASSLITGRGAEKLFF
>-|-|TRBJ1-4|TRBV19
TGTGCCAGTAGTTCGGTGTTTGCTAATGAAAAACTGTTTTTT
CASSSVFANEKLFF
>TRBD1|-|TRBJ2-3|TRBV25-1
TGTGCCAGCAGTAGGACAGGGGGCACAGATACGCAGTATTTT
CASSRTGGTDTQYF
>-|-|TRBJ2-3|TRBV12-5
TGTGCTAGTGGTGCTCTAACCGGGGGAACAGATACGCAGTATTTT
CASGALTGGTDTQYF